This T cell receptor (beta chain) is from a study of CD8 T cells in ankylosing spondylitis. Using its own MiXCR run on the 5' RACE reads, TCRdb lists one record per CDR3 protein. The sample contains 200,000 to 300,000 distinct CDR3 sequences, 24% of which appear only once. The sample holds many counts of this clonotype. This CDR3 contains 15 residues. V was cut by 0 bases and J by 8 bases, with 17 bases left in between. In germline, CDR1 is DFQATT, CDR2 SNEGSKA (reference sequence). The TCR sequence derives from a male donor with ankylosing spondylitis or in good health (not recorded which). The specimen was blood, either unsorted or a sorted T cell fraction (not recorded which). This chain joins TRBV20-1 and TRBJ2-1, with a weak D call TRBD1 (6 bases). CDR3 sequence: CSARDGAGDLDEQFF. The CDR3 region has the DNA TGCAGTGCTAGAGACGGAGCAGGGGACCTTGATGAGCAGTTCTTC.